These T cell receptor beta chains were read from a single sample in a study of a mutant IDH1 vaccine in newly diagnosed glioma. The protocol was immunoSEQ multiplex PCR, while the TCRdb copy is restricted to in-frame clones and leaves out a portion. Of tens of thousands of clones listed, 78% are singletons. Their antigens remain unidentified. The sequenced sample was PBMCs, obtained from a glioma patient whose treatment included an IDH1 peptide vaccine. The source of these receptors is a middle-aged woman with glioma. Each CDR3 is given with its conserved first and last residue. D genes are given only for firm matches. Clone size is given for some rows only: seen once, a few or many times, or a class if the clone is expanded.

TRBJ1-4 | - | TRBV21-1 | - | CASSKNEKLFF | TGTGCCAGCAGCAAAAATGAAAAACTGTTTTTT
TRBJ2-2 | - | TRBV27 | TRBD1 | CASKRQGANTGELFF | TGTGCCAGCAAACGACAGGGGGCGAACACCGGGGAGCTGTTTTTT
TRBJ2-5 | few | TRBV7-6 | - | CASSFGHLKTQYF | TGTGCCAGCAGCTTCGGTCACCTAAAGACCCAGTACTTC
TRBJ2-3 | - | TRBV5-1 | - | CASSRALSDTQYF | TGCGCCAGCAGCAGGGCCCTTTCCGATACGCAGTATTTT
TRBJ2-2 | - | TRBV4-3 | - | CASSQLLGGAGHGGELFF | TGCGCCAGCAGCCAGCTTCTGGGGGGGGCGGGCCATGGCGGGGAGCTGTTTTTT
TRBJ2-2 | - | TRBV10-3 | TRBD1 | CAISYGQGLGGELFF | TGTGCCATCAGCTATGGACAGGGCTTAGGCGGGGAGCTGTTTTTT
TRBJ2-1 | - | TRBV9 | - | CASSVVAGPREQFF | TGTGCCAGCAGCGTAGTGGCGGGCCCACGAGAGCAGTTCTTC
TRBJ1-1 | - | TRBV19 | - | CASSIGDPGPTEAFF | TGTGCCAGTAGTATAGGTGACCCCGGACCCACTGAAGCTTTCTTT
TRBJ2-2 | - | TRBV2 | - | CASSEPRGTGELFF | TGTGCCAGCAGTGAACCCAGGGGCACCGGGGAGCTGTTTTTT
TRBJ1-2 | - | TRBV25-1 | - | CASSVGTSYYGYTF | TGTGCCAGCAGTGTGGGCACCTCCTACTATGGCTACACCTTC
TRBJ2-2 | - | TRBV5-1 | - | CASTGAANTGELFF | TGCGCCAGCACTGGGGCTGCGAACACCGGGGAGCTGTTTTTT
TRBJ2-5 | - | TRBV2 | - | CASNEQGQQETQYF | TGTGCCAGCAATGAACAGGGCCAGCAAGAGACCCAGTACTTC
TRBJ1-1 | few | TRBV6-6 | - | CASTRSWTEAFF | TGTGCCAGCACCAGGAGTTGGACTGAAGCTTTCTTT
TRBJ2-1 | - | TRBV4-2 | - | CSEGRPRGEQFF | TGTTCCGAGGGTAGGCCCCGGGGAGAGCAGTTCTTC
TRBJ1-1 | few | TRBV2 | - | CASSEVGTEAFF | TGTGCCAGCAGTGAAGTAGGCACTGAAGCTTTCTTT
TRBJ1-2 | few | TRBV5-1 | TRBD1 | CASSDGTGDIGYTF | TGCGCCAGCAGCGATGGGACAGGGGATATTGGCTACACCTTC
TRBJ2-5 | - | TRBV4-1 | - | CASSQDDGSETQYF | TGCGCCAGCAGCCAAGATGACGGTTCAGAGACCCAGTACTTC
TRBJ2-2 | few | TRBV5-1 | TRBD1 | CASWDRGIGELFF | TGCGCCAGCTGGGACAGGGGCATCGGGGAGCTGTTTTTT
TRBJ1-5 | - | TRBV4-1 | - | CASSLTVFGTGRRQPQHF | TGCGCCAGCAGCCTAACGGTTTTCGGGACGGGGCGCAGGCAGCCCCAGCATTTT
TRBJ1-5 | - | TRBV18 | - | CASSNIDGYSNQPQHF | TGTGCCAGCTCAAATATAGACGGGTATAGCAATCAGCCCCAGCATTTT
TRBJ1-2 | - | TRBV25-1 | - | CATQDYGYTF | TGTGCCACCCAGGATTATGGCTACACCTTC
TRBJ2-7 | - | TRBV29-1 | - | CSARLSSYEQYF | TGCAGCGCTAGGCTTAGCTCCTACGAGCAGTACTTC
TRBJ1-4 | - | TRBV27 | TRBD1 | CASTSRGRVANEKLFF | TGTGCCAGCACCAGCAGGGGGCGGGTAGCTAATGAAAAACTGTTTTTT
TRBJ2-7 | - | TRBV5-1 | - | CASSLQGRDYEQYF | TGCGCCAGCAGCTTGCAGGGGCGCGATTACGAGCAGTACTTC
TRBJ1-6 | - | TRBV6-5 | - | CASGPNSPLHF | TGTGCCAGCGGTCCCAATTCACCCCTCCACTTT
TRBJ1-4 | - | TRBV5-1 | TRBD1 | CASSRRDRGVHEKLFF | TGCGCCAGCAGCCGCCGGGACAGGGGGGTCCATGAAAAACTGTTTTTT
TRBJ2-2 | - | TRBV11-3 | - | CASSSTEWGRGDTGELFF | TGTGCCAGCAGCTCGACCGAGTGGGGCAGGGGGGATACCGGGGAGCTGTTTTTT
TRBJ1-2 | - | TRBV5-6 | - | CASSLGRGPHYYGYTF | TGTGCCAGCAGCTTGGGAAGAGGGCCCCACTACTATGGCTACACCTTC
TRBJ2-5 | - | TRBV9 | - | CASSVGFSQETQYF | TGTGCCAGCAGCGTAGGGTTCAGTCAAGAGACCCAGTACTTC
TRBJ1-3 | - | TRBV11-2 | - | CASSLGGARFLSGNTIYF | TGTGCCAGCAGCTTAGGAGGTGCCCGGTTTCTCTCTGGGAACACCATATATTTT
TRBJ2-2 | - | TRBV6-1 | TRBD2 | CASSALAGGDTGELFF | TGTGCCAGCAGTGCCCTAGCGGGGGGCGACACCGGGGAGCTGTTTTTT
TRBJ1-2 | - | TRBV10-3 | TRBD1 | CAISESKTGNYGYTF | TGTGCCATCAGTGAGTCCAAGACAGGGAACTATGGCTACACCTTC
TRBJ1-3 | once | TRBV15 | - | CATNPTGRGNTIYF | TGTGCCACCAACCCCACAGGGCGCGGAAACACCATATATTTT
TRBJ1-1 | - | TRBV30 | - | CAWTPQGTEAFF | TGTGCCTGGACCCCCCAGGGAACTGAAGCTTTCTTT
TRBJ1-2 | - | TRBV5-1 | - | CASSLGFSWDPANYGYTF | TGCGCCAGCAGCTTGGGCTTTAGTTGGGATCCCGCTAACTATGGCTACACCTTC
TRBJ1-3 | - | TRBV6-5 | - | CASSYLGSTGNTIYF | TGTGCCAGCAGTTACCTTGGATCCACTGGAAACACCATATATTTT
TRBJ2-1 | - | TRBV25-1 | - | CASSEPGRYNEQFF | TGTGCCAGCAGTGAACCCGGGAGATACAATGAGCAGTTCTTC
TRBJ2-1 | - | TRBV13 | TRBD2 | CASSLEGSGGEFF | TGTGCCAGCAGCTTAGAGGGGAGCGGGGGGGAGTTCTTC
TRBJ1-5 | medium-sized | TRBV2 | - | CASNSDRARPQHF | TGTGCCAGCAATTCGGACAGAGCAAGGCCCCAGCATTTT
TRBJ1-2 | - | TRBV29-1 | - | CSVSRGDPNYGYTF | TGCAGCGTTTCTAGAGGGGATCCTAACTATGGCTACACCTTC